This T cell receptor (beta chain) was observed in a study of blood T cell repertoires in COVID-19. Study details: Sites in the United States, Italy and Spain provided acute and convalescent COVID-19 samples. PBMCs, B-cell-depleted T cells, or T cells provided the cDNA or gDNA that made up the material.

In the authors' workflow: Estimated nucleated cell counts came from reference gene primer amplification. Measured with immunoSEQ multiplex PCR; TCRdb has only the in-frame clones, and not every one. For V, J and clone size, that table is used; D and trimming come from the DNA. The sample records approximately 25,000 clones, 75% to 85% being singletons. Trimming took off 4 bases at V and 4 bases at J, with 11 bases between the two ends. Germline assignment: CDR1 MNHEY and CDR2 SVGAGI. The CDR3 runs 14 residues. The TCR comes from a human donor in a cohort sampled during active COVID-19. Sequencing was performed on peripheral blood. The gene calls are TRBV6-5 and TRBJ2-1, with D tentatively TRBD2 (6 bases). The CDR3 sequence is CASSSGGEYNEQFF. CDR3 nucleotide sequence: TGTGCCAGCAGTTCCGGCGGGGAATACAATGAGCAGTTCTTC.